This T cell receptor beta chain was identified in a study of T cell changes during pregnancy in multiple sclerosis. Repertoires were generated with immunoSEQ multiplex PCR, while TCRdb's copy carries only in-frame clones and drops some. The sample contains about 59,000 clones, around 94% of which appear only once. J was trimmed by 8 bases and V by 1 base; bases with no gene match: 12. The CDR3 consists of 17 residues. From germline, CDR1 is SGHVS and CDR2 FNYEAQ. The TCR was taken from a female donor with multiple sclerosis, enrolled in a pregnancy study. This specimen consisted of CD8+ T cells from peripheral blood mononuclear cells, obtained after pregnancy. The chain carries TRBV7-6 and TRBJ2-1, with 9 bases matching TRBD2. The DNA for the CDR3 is TGTGCCAGCAGCTTAGTGTTCCGGGCTAGCGGGAAGGATGAGCAGTTCTTC. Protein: CASSLVFRASGKDEQFF. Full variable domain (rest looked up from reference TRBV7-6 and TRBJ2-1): GAGVSQSPRYKVTKRGQDVALRCDPISGHVSLYWYRQALGQGPEFLTYFNYEAQQDKSGLPNDRFSAERPEGSISTLTIQRTEQRDSAMYRCASSLVFRASGKDEQFFGPGTRLTVL.